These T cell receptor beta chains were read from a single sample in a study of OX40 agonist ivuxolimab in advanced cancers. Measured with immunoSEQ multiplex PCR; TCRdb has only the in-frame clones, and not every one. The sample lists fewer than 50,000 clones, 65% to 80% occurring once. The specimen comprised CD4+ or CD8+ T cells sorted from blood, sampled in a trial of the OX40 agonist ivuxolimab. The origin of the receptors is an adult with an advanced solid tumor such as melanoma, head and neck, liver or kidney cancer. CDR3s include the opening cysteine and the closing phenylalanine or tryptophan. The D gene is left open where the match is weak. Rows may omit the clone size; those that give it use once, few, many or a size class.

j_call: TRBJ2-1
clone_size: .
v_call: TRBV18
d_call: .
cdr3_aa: CASSPPIQVTYNEQFF
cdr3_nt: TGTGCCAGCTCACCACCGATACAGGTGACTTACAATGAGCAGTTCTTC

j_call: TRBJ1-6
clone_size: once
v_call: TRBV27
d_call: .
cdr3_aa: CASTPASGGVTSPLHF
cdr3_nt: TGTGCCAGCACCCCTGCTTCTGGGGGTGTAACTTCACCCCTCCACTTT

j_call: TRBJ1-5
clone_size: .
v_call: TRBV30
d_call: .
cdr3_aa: CAWSPGLSNQPQHF
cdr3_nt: TGTGCCTGGAGCCCGGGACTGAGCAATCAGCCCCAGCATTTT

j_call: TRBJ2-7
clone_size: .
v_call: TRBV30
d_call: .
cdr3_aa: CAWRFLGDGRYEQYF
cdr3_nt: TGTGCCTGGAGGTTCCTGGGGGATGGTCGCTACGAGCAGTACTTC

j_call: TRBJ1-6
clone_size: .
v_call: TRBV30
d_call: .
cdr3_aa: CAWSGGAYNSPLHF
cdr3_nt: TGTGCCTGGAGCGGGGGGGCCTATAATTCACCCCTCCACTTT

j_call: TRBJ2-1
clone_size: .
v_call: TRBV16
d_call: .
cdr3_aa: CASSQSGNEQFF
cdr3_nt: TGTGCCAGCAGCCAATCCGGTAATGAGCAGTTCTTC

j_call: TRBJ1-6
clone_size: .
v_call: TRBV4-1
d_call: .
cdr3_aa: CASSQESQGWSPLHF
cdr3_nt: TGCGCCAGCAGCCAAGAGAGTCAGGGATGGTCACCCCTCCACTTT

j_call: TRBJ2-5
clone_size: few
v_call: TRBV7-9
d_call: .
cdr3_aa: CASSRDSQETQYF
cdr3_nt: TGTGCCAGCAGCAGGGACTCACAAGAGACCCAGTACTTC

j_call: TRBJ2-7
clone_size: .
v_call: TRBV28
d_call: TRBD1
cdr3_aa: CASSSYGQGKLVDEQYF
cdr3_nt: TGTGCCAGCAGTTCCTACGGACAGGGAAAGTTGGTCGACGAGCAGTACTTC

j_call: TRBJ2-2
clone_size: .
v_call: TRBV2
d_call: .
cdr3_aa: CASRGPPLETGELFF
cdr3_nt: TGTGCCAGCAGGGGACCCCCCTTAGAAACCGGGGAGCTGTTTTTT

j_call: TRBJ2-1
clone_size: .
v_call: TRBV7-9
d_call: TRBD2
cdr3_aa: CASSPLAGGTNEQFF
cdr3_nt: TGTGCCAGCAGCCCCCTAGCGGGAGGCACCAATGAGCAGTTCTTC

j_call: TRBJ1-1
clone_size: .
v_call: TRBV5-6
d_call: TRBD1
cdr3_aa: CASRGPGTVNTEAFF
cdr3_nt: TGTGCCAGCAGGGGACCCGGGACAGTGAACACTGAAGCTTTCTTT

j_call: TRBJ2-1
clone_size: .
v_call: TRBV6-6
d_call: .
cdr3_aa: CASSYSEGIEQFF
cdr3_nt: TGTGCCAGCAGTTACTCTGAGGGAATTGAGCAGTTCTTC

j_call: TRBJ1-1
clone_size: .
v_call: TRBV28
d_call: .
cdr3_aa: CASTLGGNTEAFF
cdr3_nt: TGTGCCAGCACCTTGGGGGGGAACACTGAAGCTTTCTTT

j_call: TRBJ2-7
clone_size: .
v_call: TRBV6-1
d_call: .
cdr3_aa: CASSEPEVRYF
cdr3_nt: TGTGCCAGCAGTGAACCCGAGGTACGCTACTTC

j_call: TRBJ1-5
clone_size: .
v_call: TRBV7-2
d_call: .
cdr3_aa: CASSPLGGAMANQPQHF
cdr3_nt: TGTGCCAGCAGCCCCTTGGGGGGAGCAATGGCCAATCAGCCCCAGCATTTT

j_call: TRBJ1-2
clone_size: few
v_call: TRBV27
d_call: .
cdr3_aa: CASSTQGGGYTF
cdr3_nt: TGTGCCAGCAGTACCCAGGGTGGTGGCTACACCTTC

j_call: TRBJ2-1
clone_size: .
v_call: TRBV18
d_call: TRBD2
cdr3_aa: CASSPLAADNEQFF
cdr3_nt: TGTGCCAGCTCACCGCTAGCGGCGGACAATGAGCAGTTCTTC

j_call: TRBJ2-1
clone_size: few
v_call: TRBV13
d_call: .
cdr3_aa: CASSSLGQPSSYNEQFF
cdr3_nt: TGTGCCAGCAGTTCATTAGGACAGCCGAGCTCCTACAATGAGCAGTTCTTC

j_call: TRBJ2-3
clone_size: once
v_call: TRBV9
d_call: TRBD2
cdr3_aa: CASSVAASGRNGDTQYF
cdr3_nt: TGTGCCAGCAGCGTAGCCGCTAGCGGGAGAAATGGAGATACGCAGTATTTT

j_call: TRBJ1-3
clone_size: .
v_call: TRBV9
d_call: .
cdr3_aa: CASSGASGNTIYF
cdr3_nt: TGTGCCAGCAGCGGAGCCTCTGGAAACACCATATATTTT

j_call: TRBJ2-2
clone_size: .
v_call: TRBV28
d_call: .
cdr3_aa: CASSLSGPGAGELFF
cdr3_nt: TGTGCCAGCAGTTTATCAGGCCCTGGGGCCGGGGAGCTGTTTTTT

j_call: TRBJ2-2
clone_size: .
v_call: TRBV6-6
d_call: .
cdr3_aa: CASSRTETGELFF
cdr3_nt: TGTGCCAGCAGTAGGACAGAGACCGGGGAGCTGTTTTTT

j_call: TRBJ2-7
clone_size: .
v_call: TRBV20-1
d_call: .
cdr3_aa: CSAWASYEQYF
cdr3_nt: TGCAGTGCCTGGGCCTCCTACGAGCAGTACTTC

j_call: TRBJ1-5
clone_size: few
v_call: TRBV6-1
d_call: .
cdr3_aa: CASSAAGSQPQHF
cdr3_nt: TGTGCCAGCAGTGCGGCAGGGTCTCAGCCCCAGCATTTT

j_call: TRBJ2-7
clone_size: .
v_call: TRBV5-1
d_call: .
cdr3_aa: CASSQGTMRAYEQYF
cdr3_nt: TGCGCCAGCAGTCAGGGGACAATGAGGGCCTACGAGCAGTACTTC

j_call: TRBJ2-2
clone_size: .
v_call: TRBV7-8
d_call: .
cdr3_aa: CASRPPGSNTGELFF
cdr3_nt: TGTGCCAGCAGGCCCCCGGGCTCCAACACCGGGGAGCTGTTTTTT

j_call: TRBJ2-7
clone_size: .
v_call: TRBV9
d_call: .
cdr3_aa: CASSVTDDVSYEQYF
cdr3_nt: TGTGCCAGCAGCGTAACGGATGACGTCTCCTACGAGCAGTACTTC

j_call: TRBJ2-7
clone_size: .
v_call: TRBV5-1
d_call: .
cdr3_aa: CASSLPDTYEQYF
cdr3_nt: TGCGCCAGCAGCTTACCCGACACCTACGAGCAGTACTTC

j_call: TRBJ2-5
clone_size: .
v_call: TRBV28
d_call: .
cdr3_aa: CASGRRMGQETQYF
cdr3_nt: TGTGCCAGCGGTCGGCGCATGGGTCAAGAGACCCAGTACTTC

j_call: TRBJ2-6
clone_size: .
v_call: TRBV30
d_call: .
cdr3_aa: CAWNRAGRTSGANVLTF
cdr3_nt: TGTGCCTGGAATAGGGCAGGGCGGACCTCTGGGGCCAACGTCCTGACTTTC

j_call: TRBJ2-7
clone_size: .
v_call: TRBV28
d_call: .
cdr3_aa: CASTPGPLREQYF
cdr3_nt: TGTGCCAGCACCCCGGGCCCCCTAAGGGAGCAGTACTTC

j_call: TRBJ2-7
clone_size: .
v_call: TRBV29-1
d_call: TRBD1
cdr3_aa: CSVEEVGQGLISSYEQYF
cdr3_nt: TGCAGCGTTGAAGAGGTGGGACAGGGGCTTATTAGCTCCTACGAGCAGTACTTC